The rows below give T cell receptor beta chains drawn from one sample of a study of T cell responses to AZD1222 COVID-19 vaccine. Produced via immunoSEQ multiplex PCR; TCRdb's table is partial and in-frame only. The sample lists 120,000 or so clones; roughly 84% were seen once. Specimen: peripheral blood, collected 28 days after the second AZD1222 dose. Receptors were obtained from an adult who received the AZD1222 COVID-19 vaccine. The CDR3 runs from the conserved cysteine through the conserved F or W. Each record gives: V gene, clone size, D gene, J gene, CDR3 DNA, CDR3 protein. D genes are given only for firm matches. A clone size is listed for some rows: how often the clone was seen (once, few, many), or a class if it is expanded.

TRBV6-9	.	.	TRBJ2-1	TGTGCCAGCAGTTATTCTTGTTTCTCCTACAATGAGCAGTTCTTC	CASSYSCFSYNEQFF
TRBV27	.	.	TRBJ2-7	TGTGCCAGCAGTAACCTAGACAGGTCCCACGAGCAGTACTTC	CASSNLDRSHEQYF
TRBV6-5	.	.	TRBJ1-2	TGTGCCAGCAGGGGGACGTATGGCTACACCTTC	CASRGTYGYTF
TRBV7-2	few	.	TRBJ1-5	TGTGCCAGCAGCTTAGGGCCGGACCTCGAGCCCCAGCATTTT	CASSLGPDLEPQHF
TRBV18	few	.	TRBJ1-1	TGTGCCAGCTCACAAGGCGCCCCTGGGTATGTAGCTTTCTTT	CASSQGAPGYVAFF
TRBV18	.	.	TRBJ1-1	TGTGCCAGCTCACCACAGGGAGGTACTGAAGCTTTCTTT	CASSPQGGTEAFF
TRBV27	.	.	TRBJ1-1	TGTGCCAGCAGTTTCGGCCTGGGCACTGAAGCTTTCTTT	CASSFGLGTEAFF
TRBV28	few	.	TRBJ2-7	TGTGCCAGCAGTCGCCCTAGGGGGAACTCCTACGAGCAGTACTTC	CASSRPRGNSYEQYF
TRBV24-1	.	.	TRBJ2-1	TGTGCCACCAGTGACCCAAATCTTGGGATTTTCAATGAGCAGTTCTTC	CATSDPNLGIFNEQFF
TRBV3-1/TRBV3-2	.	.	TRBJ2-6	TGTGCCAGCCCCCTAGACAGGGCCAACGTCCTGACTTTC	CASPLDRANVLTF
TRBV10-3	few	.	TRBJ2-2	TGTGCCATCAGTGAGTTGCGGGACACCGGGGAGCTGTTTTTT	CAISELRDTGELFF
TRBV6-5	few	.	TRBJ1-1	TGTGCCAGCAGGCGAGTAGGGATGAACACTGAAGCTTTCTTT	CASRRVGMNTEAFF
TRBV4-1	many	TRBD1	TRBJ1-1	TGCGCCAGCAGCTCCACAGGGGGCATCACTGAAGCTTTCTTT	CASSSTGGITEAFF
TRBV11-2	.	.	TRBJ2-7	TGTGCCAGCAGCCACTCCCGGGCGGGACGGGACTACGAGCAGTACTTC	CASSHSRAGRDYEQYF
TRBV5-4	.	TRBD1	TRBJ2-3	TGTGCCAGCAGCCCACAGACAGGGATCATGACAGATACGCAGTATTTT	CASSPQTGIMTDTQYF
TRBV12-3/TRBV12-4	.	.	TRBJ2-5	TGTGCCATCCGGGCTGCCCCGGGGGAGACCCAGTACTTC	CAIRAAPGETQYF
TRBV7-9	.	.	TRBJ1-3	TGTGCCACCAGGGCCTCTGGAAACACCATATATTTT	CATRASGNTIYF
TRBV10-3	.	TRBD1	TRBJ2-5	TGTGCCATCAGGGGGGACAGCGAGAATATATACTTC	CAIRGDSENIYF
TRBV2	.	.	TRBJ1-5	TGTGCCAGCAGCCAACTCCGCAATCAGCCCCAGCATTTT	CASSQLRNQPQHF
TRBV11-2	.	.	TRBJ2-5	TGTGCCAGCAGCTTAACCCTTTCACGGGAAGAGACCCAGTACTTC	CASSLTLSREETQYF